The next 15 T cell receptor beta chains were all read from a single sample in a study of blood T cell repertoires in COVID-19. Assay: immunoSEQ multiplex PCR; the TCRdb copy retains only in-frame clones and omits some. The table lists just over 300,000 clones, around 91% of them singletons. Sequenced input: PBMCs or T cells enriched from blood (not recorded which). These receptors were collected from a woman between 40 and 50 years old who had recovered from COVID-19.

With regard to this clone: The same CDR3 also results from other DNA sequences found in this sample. CDR3: CASSPTSPIGGYTF. The CDR3 region has the DNA TGTGCCAGCAGTCCCACCTCCCCAATTGGCGGCTACACCTTC. This chain joins TRBV27 and TRBJ1-2; D is undetermined. The CDR3 has 14 amino acids. Trimming removed 5 bases from V and 8 bases from J, with 18 bases in between. Germline lookup yields CDR1 MNHEY and CDR2 SMNVEV (reference sequence).

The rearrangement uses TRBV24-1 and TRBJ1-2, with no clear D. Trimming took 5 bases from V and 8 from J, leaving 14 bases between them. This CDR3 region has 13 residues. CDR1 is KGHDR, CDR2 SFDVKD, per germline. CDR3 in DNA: TGTGCCACCAGTGGGCAACCGACTCAGGGCTACACCTTC. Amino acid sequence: CATSGQPTQGYTF.

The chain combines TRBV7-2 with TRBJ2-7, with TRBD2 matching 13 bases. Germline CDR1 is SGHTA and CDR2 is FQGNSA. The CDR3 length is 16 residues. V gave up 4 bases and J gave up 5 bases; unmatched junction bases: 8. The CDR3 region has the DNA TGTGCCAGCAGCTCATCACTAGCGGGGGGGCTAAACGAGCAGTACTTC. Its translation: CASSSSLAGGLNEQYF.

DNA for the CDR3: TGCAGCGTTGTAGCGTGGACTGGAAACACCATATATTTT. Translation: CSVVAWTGNTIYF. V is TRBV29-1 and J is TRBJ1-3, with D unresolved. Germline V gives CDR1 SQVTM, CDR2 ANQGSEA. Trimming left V 4 bases short and J 2 bases short, with 9 bases between. There are 13 residues in the CDR3.

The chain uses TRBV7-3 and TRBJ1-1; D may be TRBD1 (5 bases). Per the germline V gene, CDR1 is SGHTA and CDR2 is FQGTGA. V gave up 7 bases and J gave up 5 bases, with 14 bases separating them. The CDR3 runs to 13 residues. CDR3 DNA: TGTGCCAGCACCGTAGCGGGGGGGACTGAAGCTTTCTTT. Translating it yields CASTVAGGTEAFF.

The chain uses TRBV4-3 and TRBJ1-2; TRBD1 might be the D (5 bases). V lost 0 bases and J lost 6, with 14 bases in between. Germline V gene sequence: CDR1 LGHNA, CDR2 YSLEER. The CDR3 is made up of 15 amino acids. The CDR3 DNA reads TGCGCCAGCAGCCAAGAAATAAGGGGAGGTGATGGCTACACCTTC. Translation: CASSQEIRGGDGYTF.

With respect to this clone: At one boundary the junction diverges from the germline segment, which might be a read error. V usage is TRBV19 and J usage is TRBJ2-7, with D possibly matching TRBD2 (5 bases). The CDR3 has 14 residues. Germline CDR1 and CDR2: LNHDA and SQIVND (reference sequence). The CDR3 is CASRIGGGAYEQYF. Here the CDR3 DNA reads TGTGCCAGTAGAATAGGAGGCGGAGCCTACGAGCAGTACTTC.

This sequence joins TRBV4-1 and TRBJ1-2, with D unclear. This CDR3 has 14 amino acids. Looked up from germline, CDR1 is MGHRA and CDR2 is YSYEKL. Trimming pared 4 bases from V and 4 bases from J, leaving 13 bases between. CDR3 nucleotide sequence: TGCGCCAGCAGCCCCCCCGCCCGTAGCTATGGCTACACCTTC. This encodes CASSPPARSYGYTF.

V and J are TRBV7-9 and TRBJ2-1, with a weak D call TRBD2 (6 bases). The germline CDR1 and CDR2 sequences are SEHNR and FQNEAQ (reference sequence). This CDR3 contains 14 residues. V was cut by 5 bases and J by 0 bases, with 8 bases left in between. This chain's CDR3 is CASSTDYSYNEQFF. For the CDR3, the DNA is TGTGCCAGCAGCACGGACTACTCCTACAATGAGCAGTTCTTC.

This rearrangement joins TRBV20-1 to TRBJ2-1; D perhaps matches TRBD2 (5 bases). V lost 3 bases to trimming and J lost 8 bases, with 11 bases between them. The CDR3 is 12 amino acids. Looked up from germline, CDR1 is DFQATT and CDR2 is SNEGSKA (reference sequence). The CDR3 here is CSASGEIDEQFF. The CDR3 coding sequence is TGCAGTGCTAGTGGGGAGATCGATGAGCAGTTCTTC.

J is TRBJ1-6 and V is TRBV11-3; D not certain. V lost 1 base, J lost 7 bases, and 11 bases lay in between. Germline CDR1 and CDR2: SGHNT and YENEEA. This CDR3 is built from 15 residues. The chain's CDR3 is CASSLARVGNSPLHF. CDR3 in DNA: TGTGCCAGCAGCTTAGCGAGGGTTGGGAATTCACCCCTCCACTTT.

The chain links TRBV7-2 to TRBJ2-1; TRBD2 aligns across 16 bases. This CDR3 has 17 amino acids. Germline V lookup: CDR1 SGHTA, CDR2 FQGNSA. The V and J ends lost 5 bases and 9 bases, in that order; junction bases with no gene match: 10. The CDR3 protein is CASSPNPGTSGGAEQFF. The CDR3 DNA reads TGTGCCAGCAGCCCAAACCCTGGGACTAGCGGGGGGGCTGAGCAGTTCTTC.

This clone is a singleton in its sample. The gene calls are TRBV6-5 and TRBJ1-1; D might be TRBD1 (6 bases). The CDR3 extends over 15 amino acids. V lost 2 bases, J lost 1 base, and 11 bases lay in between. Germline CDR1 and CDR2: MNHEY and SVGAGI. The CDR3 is CASSYLTTGNTEAFF. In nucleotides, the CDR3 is TGTGCCAGCAGTTACCTCACGACAGGGAACACTGAAGCTTTCTTT.

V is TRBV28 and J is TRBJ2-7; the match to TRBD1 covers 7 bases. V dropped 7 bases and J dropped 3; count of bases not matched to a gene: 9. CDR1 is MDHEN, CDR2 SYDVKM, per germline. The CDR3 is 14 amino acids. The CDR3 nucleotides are TGTGCCAGCAATCTTTCCGGGACAGACTACGAGCAGTACTTC. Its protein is CASNLSGTDYEQYF.

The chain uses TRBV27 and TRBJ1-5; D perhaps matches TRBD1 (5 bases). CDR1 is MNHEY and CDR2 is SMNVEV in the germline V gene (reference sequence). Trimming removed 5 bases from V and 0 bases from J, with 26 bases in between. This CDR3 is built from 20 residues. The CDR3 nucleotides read TGTGCCAGCAGTGCCCTCCGTGGGGCGCTTGGGGCCTATAGCAATCAGCCCCAGCATTTT. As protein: CASSALRGALGAYSNQPQHF.